A single sample is the source of the 5 T cell receptor beta chains below, sequenced in a study of T cell changes during pregnancy in multiple sclerosis. Data came from immunoSEQ multiplex PCR; TCRdb stores just in-frame clones and leaves some out. The sample holds about 100,000 clones, around 92% seen once. The sample here was peripheral blood, taken after pregnancy. Receptor source: a female donor with multiple sclerosis, enrolled in a pregnancy study.

In this sample, this clone turned up once. This sequence joins TRBV30 and TRBJ2-5, with 9 bases that match TRBD1. The CDR3 covers 11 residues. The V segment lost 5 bases and the J segment 5 bases; nucleotides outside the gene matches: 0. CDR1 and CDR2 from the germline V gene are GTSNPN and SVGIG (reference sequence). CDR3 loop: CAWGTGETQYF. CDR3 in DNA: TGTGCCTGGGGGACAGGGGAGACCCAGTACTTC.

The chain links TRBV19 to TRBJ1-1, with a possible D match to TRBD1 (5 bases). There are 14 residues in the CDR3. Germline V gene data show CDR1 as LNHDA and CDR2 as SQIVND (reference sequence). V lost 7 bases to trimming and J lost 1 base, with 13 bases between them. The CDR3 protein is CASTRLGQNTEAFF. CDR3 coding DNA: TGTGCCAGTACCCGTTTAGGACAGAACACTGAAGCTTTCTTT.

The chain links TRBV7-2 to TRBJ1-1, with 7 nucleotides matching TRBD1. Germline trimming cut 5 bases from V and 0 bases from J; bases unmatched to any gene: 6. The CDR3 runs 15 residues. The V gene's germline CDR1 is SGHTA and CDR2 FQGNSA. CDR3 bases: TGTGCCAGCAGCGGGTTGGGACAGATGAACACTGAAGCTTTCTTT. It encodes CASSGLGQMNTEAFF.

As regards this clone: Sequence at one end of the junction differs from germline and may be a read error. The chain combines TRBV4-1 with TRBJ1-1; D unresolved. Germline assignment: CDR1 MGHRA and CDR2 YSYEKL. This CDR3 spans 12 amino acids. The DNA for the CDR3 is TGCGCCAGCAGCCAAACGAGAGGTGACCCGATCTTT. It is translated as CASSQTRGDPIF.

V is TRBV9 and J is TRBJ2-7; 7 bases fit TRBD1. After removal of 4 bases from V and 7 bases from J, the junction contained 5 bases not matched to a gene. From germline, CDR1 is SGDLS and CDR2 YYNGEE. This CDR3 region has 12 residues. In nucleotides, the CDR3 is TGTGCCAGCAGCAGACAGGGTCGGGAGCAGTACTTC. It is translated as CASSRQGREQYF.